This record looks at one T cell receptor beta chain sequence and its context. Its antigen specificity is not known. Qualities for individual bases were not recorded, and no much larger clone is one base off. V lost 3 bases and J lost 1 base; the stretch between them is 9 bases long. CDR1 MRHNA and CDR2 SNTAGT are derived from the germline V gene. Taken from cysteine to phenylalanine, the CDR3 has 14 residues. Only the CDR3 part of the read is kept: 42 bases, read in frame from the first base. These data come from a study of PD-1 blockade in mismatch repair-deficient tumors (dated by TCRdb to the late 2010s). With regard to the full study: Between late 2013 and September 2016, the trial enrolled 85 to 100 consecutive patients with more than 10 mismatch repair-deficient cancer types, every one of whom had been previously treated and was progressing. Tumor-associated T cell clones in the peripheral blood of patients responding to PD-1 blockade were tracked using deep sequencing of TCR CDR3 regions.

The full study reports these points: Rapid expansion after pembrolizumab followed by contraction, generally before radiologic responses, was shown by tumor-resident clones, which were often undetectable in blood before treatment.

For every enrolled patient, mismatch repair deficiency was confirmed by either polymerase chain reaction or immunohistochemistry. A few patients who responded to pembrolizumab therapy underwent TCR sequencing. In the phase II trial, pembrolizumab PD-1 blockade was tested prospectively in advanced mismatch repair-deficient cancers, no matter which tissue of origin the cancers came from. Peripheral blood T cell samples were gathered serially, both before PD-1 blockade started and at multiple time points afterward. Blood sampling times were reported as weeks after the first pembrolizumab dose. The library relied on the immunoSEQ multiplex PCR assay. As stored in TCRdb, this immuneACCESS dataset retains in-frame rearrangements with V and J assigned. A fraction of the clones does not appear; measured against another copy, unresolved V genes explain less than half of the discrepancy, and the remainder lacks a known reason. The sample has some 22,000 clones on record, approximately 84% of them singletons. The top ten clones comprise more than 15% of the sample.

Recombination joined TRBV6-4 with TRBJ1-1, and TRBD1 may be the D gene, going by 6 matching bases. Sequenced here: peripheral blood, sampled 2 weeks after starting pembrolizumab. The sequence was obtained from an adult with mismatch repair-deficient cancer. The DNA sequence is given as TGTGCCAGCAGTGAGGACAGTGAGAACACTGAAGCTTTCTTT. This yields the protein CASSEDSENTEAFF.